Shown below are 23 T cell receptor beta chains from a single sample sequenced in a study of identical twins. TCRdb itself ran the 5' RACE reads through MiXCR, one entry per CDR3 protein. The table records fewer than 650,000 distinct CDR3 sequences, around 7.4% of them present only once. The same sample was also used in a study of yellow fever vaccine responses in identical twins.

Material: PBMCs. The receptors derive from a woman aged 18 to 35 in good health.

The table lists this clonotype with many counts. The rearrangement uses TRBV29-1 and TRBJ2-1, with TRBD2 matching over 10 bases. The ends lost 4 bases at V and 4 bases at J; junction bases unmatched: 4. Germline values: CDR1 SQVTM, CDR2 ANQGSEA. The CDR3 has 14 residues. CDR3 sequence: CSVGRTSGYNEQFF. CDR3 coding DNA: TGCAGCGTTGGCCGGACTAGCGGATACAATGAGCAGTTCTTC.

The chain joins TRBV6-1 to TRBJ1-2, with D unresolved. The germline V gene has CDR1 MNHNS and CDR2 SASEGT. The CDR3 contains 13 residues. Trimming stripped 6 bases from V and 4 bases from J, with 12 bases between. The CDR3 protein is CASSETEIYGYTF. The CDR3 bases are TGTGCCAGCAGCGAAACAGAAATCTATGGCTACACCTTC.

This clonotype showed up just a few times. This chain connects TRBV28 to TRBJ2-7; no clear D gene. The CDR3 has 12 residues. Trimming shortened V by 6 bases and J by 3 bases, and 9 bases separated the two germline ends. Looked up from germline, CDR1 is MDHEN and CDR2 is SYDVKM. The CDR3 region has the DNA TGTGCCAGCAGCAAACGTGACTACGAGCAGTACTTC. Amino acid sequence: CASSKRDYEQYF.

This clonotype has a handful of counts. CDR3 in DNA: TGCGCCAGCAGCTTGGACGGACTAGCGTGGGAGCAGTACGTC. It specifies CASSLDGLAWEQYV. The chain couples TRBV5-1 to TRBJ2-7, with TRBD2 matching 9 bases. The V gene's germline CDR1 is SGHRS and CDR2 YFSETQ. J was trimmed by 7 bases and V by 0 bases; bases with no gene match: 5. This CDR3 spans 14 amino acids.

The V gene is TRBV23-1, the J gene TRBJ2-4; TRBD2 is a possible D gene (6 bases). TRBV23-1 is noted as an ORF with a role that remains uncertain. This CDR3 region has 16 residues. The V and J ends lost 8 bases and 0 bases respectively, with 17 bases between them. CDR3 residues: CASLARRGRAKNIQYF. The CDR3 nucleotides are TGCGCCAGCCTAGCGAGACGAGGCAGAGCCAAAAACATTCAGTACTTC.

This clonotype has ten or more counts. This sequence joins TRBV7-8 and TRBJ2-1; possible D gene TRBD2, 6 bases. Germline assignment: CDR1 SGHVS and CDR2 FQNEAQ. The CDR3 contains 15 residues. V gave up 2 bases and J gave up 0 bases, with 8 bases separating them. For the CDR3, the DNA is TGTGCCAGCAGCTTATTCGGGAGCTCCTACAATGAGCAGTTCTTC. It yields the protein CASSLFGSSYNEQFF. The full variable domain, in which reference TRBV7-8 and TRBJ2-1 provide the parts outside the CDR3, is GAGVSQSPRYKVAKRGQDVALRCDPISGHVSLFWYQQALGQGPEFLTYFQNEAQLDKSGLPSDRFFAERPEGSVSTLKIQRTQQEDSAVYLCASSLFGSSYNEQFFGPGTRLTVL.

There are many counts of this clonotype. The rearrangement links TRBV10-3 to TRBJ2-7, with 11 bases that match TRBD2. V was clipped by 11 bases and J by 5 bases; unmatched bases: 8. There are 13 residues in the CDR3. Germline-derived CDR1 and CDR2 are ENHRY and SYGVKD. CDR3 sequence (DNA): TGTGCCTCGCGACTAGCGGGAAAGGACGAGCAGTACTTC. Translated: CASRLAGKDEQYF.

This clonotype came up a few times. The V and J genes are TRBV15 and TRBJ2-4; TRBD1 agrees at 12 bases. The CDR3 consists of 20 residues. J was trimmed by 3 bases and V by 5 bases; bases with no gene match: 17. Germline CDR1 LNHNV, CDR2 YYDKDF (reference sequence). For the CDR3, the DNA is TGTGCCACCAGCGAGTTTCCCGGGACAGGGGGCGAGGTATACAAAAACATTCAGTACTTC. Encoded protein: CATSEFPGTGGEVYKNIQYF. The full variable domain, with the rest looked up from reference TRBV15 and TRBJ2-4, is DAMVIQNPRYQVTQFGKPVTLSCSQTLNHNVMYWYQQKSSQAPKLLFHYYDKDFNNEADTPDNFQSRRPNTSFCFLDIRSPGLGDTAMYLCATSEFPGTGGEVYKNIQYFGAGTRLSVL.

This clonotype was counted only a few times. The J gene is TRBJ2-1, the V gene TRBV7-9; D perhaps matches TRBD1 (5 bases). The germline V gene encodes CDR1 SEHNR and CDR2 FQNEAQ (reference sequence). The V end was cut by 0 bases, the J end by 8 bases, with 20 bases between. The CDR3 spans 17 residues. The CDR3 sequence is CASSLADVGQSWHEQFF. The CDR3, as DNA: TGTGCCAGCAGCTTAGCGGATGTCGGACAATCTTGGCATGAGCAGTTCTTC.

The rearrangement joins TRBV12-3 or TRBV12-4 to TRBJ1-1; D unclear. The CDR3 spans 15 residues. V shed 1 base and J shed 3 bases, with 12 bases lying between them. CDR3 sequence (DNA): TGTGCCAGCAGTTTAGAGGTCGTAGGATACACTGAAGCTTTCTTT. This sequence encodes CASSLEVVGYTEAFF.

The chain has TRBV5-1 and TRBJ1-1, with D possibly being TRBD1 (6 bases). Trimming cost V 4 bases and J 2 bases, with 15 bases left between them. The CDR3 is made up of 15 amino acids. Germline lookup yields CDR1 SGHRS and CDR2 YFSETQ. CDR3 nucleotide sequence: TGCGCCAGCAGCGATGCCGGGACACGAAACACTGAAGCTTTCTTT. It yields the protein CASSDAGTRNTEAFF.

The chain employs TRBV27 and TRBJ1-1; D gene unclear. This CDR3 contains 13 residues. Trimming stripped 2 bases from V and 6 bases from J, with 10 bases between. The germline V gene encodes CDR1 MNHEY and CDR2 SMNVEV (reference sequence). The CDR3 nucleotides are TGTGCCAGCAGTTTACGGGGTTCCGCTGAAGCTTTCTTT. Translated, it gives CASSLRGSAEAFF.

The CDR3 here is CASTRRGQPNTEAFF. CDR3 bases: TGCGCCAGCACTAGGAGAGGACAGCCCAACACTGAAGCTTTCTTT. The chain carries TRBV5-1 and TRBJ1-1, with a possible D match to TRBD1 (6 bases). The V gene lost 6 bases and the J gene lost 2 bases, with 17 bases spanning the gap. Germline loops: CDR1 SGHRS, CDR2 YFSETQ. The CDR3 length is 15 residues.

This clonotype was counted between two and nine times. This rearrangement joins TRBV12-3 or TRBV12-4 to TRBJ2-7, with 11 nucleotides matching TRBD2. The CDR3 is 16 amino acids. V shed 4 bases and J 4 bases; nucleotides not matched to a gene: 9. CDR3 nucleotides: TGTGCCAGCAGTTCCCCCGGGACTAGCGGAACTTACGAGCAGTACTTC. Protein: CASSSPGTSGTYEQYF.

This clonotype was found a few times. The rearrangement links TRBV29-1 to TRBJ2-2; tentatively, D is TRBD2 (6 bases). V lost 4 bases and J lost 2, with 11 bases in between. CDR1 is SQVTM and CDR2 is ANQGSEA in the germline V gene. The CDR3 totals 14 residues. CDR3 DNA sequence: TGCAGCGTTGTCGGAGGGGACAACACCGGGGAGCTGTTTTTT. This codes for CSVVGGDNTGELFF.

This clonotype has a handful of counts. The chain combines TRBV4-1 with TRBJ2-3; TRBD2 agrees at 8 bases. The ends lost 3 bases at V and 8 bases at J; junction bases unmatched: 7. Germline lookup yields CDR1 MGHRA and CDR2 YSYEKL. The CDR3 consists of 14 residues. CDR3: CASSQAGTRGTQYF. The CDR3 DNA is TGCGCCAGCAGCCAGGCCGGGACTAGGGGTACGCAGTATTTT.

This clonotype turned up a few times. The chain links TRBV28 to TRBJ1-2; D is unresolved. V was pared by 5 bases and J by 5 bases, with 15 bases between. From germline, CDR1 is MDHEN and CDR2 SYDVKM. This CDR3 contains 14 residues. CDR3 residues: CASSVENRAYGYTF. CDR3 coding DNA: TGTGCCAGCAGTGTGGAAAATCGGGCGTATGGCTACACCTTC.

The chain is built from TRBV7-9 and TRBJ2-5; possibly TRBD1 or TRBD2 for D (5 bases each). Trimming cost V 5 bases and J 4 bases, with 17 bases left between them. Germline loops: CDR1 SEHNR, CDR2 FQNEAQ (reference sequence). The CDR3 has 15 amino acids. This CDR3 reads CASSAPGQARETQYF. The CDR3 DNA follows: TGTGCCAGCAGCGCCCCGGGGCAGGCAAGAGAGACCCAGTACTTC. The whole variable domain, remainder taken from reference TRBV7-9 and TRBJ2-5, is DTGVSQNPRHKITKRGQNVTFRCDPISEHNRLYWYRQTLGQGPEFLTYFQNEAQLEKSRLLSDRFSAERPKGSFSTLEIQRTEQGDSAMYLCASSAPGQARETQYFGPGTRLLVL.

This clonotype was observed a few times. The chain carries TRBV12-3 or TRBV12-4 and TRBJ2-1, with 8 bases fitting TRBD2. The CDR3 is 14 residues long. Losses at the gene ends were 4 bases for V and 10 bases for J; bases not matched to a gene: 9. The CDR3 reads CASSYREGSKEQFF. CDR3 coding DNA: TGTGCCAGCAGTTACCGGGAGGGATCTAAAGAGCAGTTCTTC.

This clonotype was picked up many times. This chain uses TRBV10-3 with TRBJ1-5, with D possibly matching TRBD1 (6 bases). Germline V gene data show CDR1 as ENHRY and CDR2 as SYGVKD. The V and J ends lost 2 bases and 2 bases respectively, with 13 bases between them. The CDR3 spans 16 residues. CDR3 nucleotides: TGTGCCATCAGTGAGCCGACAGGTCGCGGCAATCAGCCCCAGCATTTT. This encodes CAISEPTGRGNQPQHF.

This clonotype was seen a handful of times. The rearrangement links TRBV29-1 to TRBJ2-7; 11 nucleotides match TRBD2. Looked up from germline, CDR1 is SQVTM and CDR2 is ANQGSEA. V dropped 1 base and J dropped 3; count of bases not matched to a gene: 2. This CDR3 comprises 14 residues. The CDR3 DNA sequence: TGCAGCGTTGAAGGACTAGCGGGATTCTACGAGCAGTACTTC. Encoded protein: CSVEGLAGFYEQYF.

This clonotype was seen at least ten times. CDR3 region: CASSQETSGSYEQYF. CDR3 nucleotide sequence: TGTGCCAGCAGCCAAGAGACTAGCGGGAGCTACGAGCAGTACTTC. The V gene is TRBV3-1, the J gene TRBJ2-7; 12 nucleotides align to TRBD2. CDR3 size: 15 residues. The ends lost 0 bases at V and 3 bases at J; junction bases unmatched: 0. The germline V gene has CDR1 LGHDT and CDR2 YNNKEL (reference sequence).

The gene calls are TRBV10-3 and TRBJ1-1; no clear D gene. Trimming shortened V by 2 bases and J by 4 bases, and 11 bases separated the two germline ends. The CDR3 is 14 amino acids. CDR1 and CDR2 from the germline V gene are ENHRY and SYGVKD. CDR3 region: CAISEVPPGTEAFF. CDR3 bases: TGTGCCATCAGTGAGGTCCCCCCGGGCACTGAAGCTTTCTTT.